The next 4 T cell receptor beta chains were all read from a single sample in a study of cytomegalovirus exposure and HLA in healthy donors. Primers included in the PCR were 60 Vbeta and 13 Jbeta primers. Generated by immunoSEQ multiplex PCR, the TCRdb table keeps only in-frame clones and is missing some. The sample totals under 90,000 clones. The sample taken for sequencing was PBMCs. These TCRs come from a man aged 50 to 59 in good health and CMV-seropositive.

The chain joins TRBV5-1 to TRBJ1-5; TRBD1 is a possible D gene (6 bases). From germline, CDR1 is SGHRS and CDR2 YFSETQ. Trimming removed 0 bases from V and 4 bases from J, with 11 bases in between. The CDR3 is 15 residues long. CDR3 coding DNA: TGCGCCAGCAGCTTGGCTCAGGGGCCAAATCAGCCCCAGCATTTT. It is translated as CASSLAQGPNQPQHF.

V usage is TRBV2 and J usage is TRBJ2-7, with D perhaps TRBD1 (6 bases). The CDR3 contains 16 residues. The V end lost 7 bases, the J end lost 6 bases, and 25 bases lay between the germline ends. Germline CDR1 is SNHLY and CDR2 is FYNNEI. The CDR3: CASKADEGDPMGEQYF. The CDR3 region has the DNA TGTGCCAGCAAGGCGGACGAGGGGGACCCCATGGGCGAGCAGTACTTC.

The V and J genes are TRBV6-6 and TRBJ1-5; TRBD1 matches 9 bases. Germline trimming cut 7 bases from V and 5 bases from J; bases unmatched to any gene: 9. Germline V gene data show CDR1 as MNHNY and CDR2 as SVGAGI (reference sequence). The CDR3 spans 15 residues. CDR3 DNA sequence: TGTGCCAGCATCAGGGACAGGGCCGGCGATCAGCCCCAGCATTTT. Its protein is CASIRDRAGDQPQHF.

This rearrangement joins TRBV30 to TRBJ2-6; no clear D gene. The germline CDR1 and CDR2 sequences are GTSNPN and SVGIG (reference sequence). This CDR3 has 15 residues. V lost 1 base and J 2 bases, leaving 9 bases between the germline ends. CDR3 in amino acids: CAWSEPATGANVLTF. CDR3 bases: TGTGCCTGGAGTGAACCTGCTACTGGGGCCAACGTCCTGACTTTC.